This T cell receptor (beta chain) was documented in a study of response to subunit inactivated influenza vaccine. The study, taken as a whole, reports: New T cells are recruited in small numbers by each seasonal influenza vaccination, according to the authors' suggestion.

This clonotype was seen only a few times. Its matching antigen is unknown. TCRdb processed the RT-PCR reads anew with MiXCR; each CDR3 protein has one entry. The data hold approximately 700,000 distinct CDR3 sequences, with less than 20% observed a single time. The TCR comes from a man aged 50-59 years who received an inactivated influenza vaccine. The sequencing used PBMCs from blood, collected 11 to 12 days after vaccination.

DNA of the CDR3: TGTGCCAGCCGGGACAGGGTCTACGAGCAGTACTTC. It codes for CASRDRVYEQYF. J is TRBJ2-7 and V is TRBV2; 9 bases fit TRBD1. The J segment lost 3 bases and the V segment lost 8 bases, leaving 2 bases of the junction unmatched. Germline CDR1 and CDR2: SNHLY and FYNNEI. The CDR3 loop spans 12 amino acids.